These 9 T cell receptor beta chains originate from one sample sequenced in a study of cytomegalovirus exposure and HLA in healthy donors. In the PCR, 60 Vbeta and 13 Jbeta primers were used. The protocol was immunoSEQ multiplex PCR, while the TCRdb copy is restricted to in-frame clones and leaves out a portion. Counted here are about 83,000 clones, about two thirds occurring once; the ten biggest clones make up under 8.5%. Sequences were obtained from PBMCs. The receptors derive from a man in his 60s in good health and CMV-seronegative.

This sequence joins TRBV28 and TRBJ1-4; D not resolved. The CDR3 sequence is 16 residues long. Germline CDR1 MDHEN, CDR2 SYDVKM. V was shortened by 4 bases and J by 7 bases, with 19 bases between the two germline ends. CDR3 bases: TGTGCCAGCAGTTCTCTCCTCACGGGGAGAAGTGAAAAACTGTTTTTT. This translates into CASSSLLTGRSEKLFF.

This clone has just a few counts. V and J are TRBV6-6 and TRBJ2-7; TRBD2 might be the D (5 bases). The CDR3 is 14 residues long. Germline V gene data show CDR1 as MNHNY and CDR2 as SVGAGI (reference sequence). V was clipped by 2 bases and J by 6 bases, with 14 bases between them. CDR3 sequence (DNA): TGTGCCAGCAGTTACGGAGGCGACCCCCCCGAGCAGTACTTC. This translates into CASSYGGDPPEQYF.

This chain links TRBV7-9 with TRBJ1-1; tentatively, D is TRBD1 (6 bases). Trimming removed 4 bases from V and 0 bases from J, with 12 bases in between. Per germline, CDR1 SEHNR and CDR2 FQNEAQ (reference sequence). This CDR3 contains 15 residues. CDR3 DNA sequence: TGTGCCAGCAGCTCTGGCAGGGACATGAACACTGAAGCTTTCTTT. It codes for CASSSGRDMNTEAFF.

The chain combines TRBV27 with TRBJ2-4; 12 nucleotides line up with TRBD1. Germline lookup yields CDR1 MNHEY and CDR2 SMNVEV (reference sequence). With V trimmed by 5 bases and J by 7 bases, 3 bases remained unmatched. The CDR3 spans 14 residues. The CDR3 loop reads CASSMGQGANIQYF. The CDR3 nucleotides read TGTGCCAGCAGTATGGGACAGGGGGCGAACATTCAGTACTTC.

The chain joins TRBV28 to TRBJ1-3; no firm D call. V was shortened by 5 bases and J by 4 bases, with 12 bases between the two germline ends. The CDR3 contains 14 residues. Looked up from germline, CDR1 is MDHEN and CDR2 is SYDVKM. The CDR3 loop is CASSPRSFGNTIYF. DNA of the CDR3: TGTGCCAGCAGTCCCCGGAGTTTCGGAAACACCATATATTTT.

The chain is built from TRBV4-1 and TRBJ2-7; TRBD1 might be the D (7 bases). V was shortened by 3 bases and J by 7 bases, with 16 bases between the two germline ends. Germline V gene lookup returns CDR1 MGHRA and CDR2 YSYEKL. This CDR3 has 14 amino acids. DNA of the CDR3: TGCGCCAGCAGCCATCAGCAGGGGGGAGGAGAGCAGTACTTC. It encodes CASSHQQGGGEQYF.

The chain recombines TRBV5-1 with TRBJ2-5; weak D call: TRBD1 (5 bases). Germline-derived CDR1 and CDR2 are SGHRS and YFSETQ. V lost 0 bases and J 1 base, leaving 10 bases between the germline ends. CDR3 size: 15 residues. The CDR3 region has the DNA TGCGCCAGCAGCTTGGGGTGGGGCCTCCAAGAGACCCAGTACTTC. Its protein product is CASSLGWGLQETQYF.

The chain combines TRBV30 with TRBJ1-2; a weak D match, TRBD1 (6 bases). The CDR3 covers 14 residues. CDR1 and CDR2 from the germline V gene are GTSNPN and SVGIG (reference sequence). Trimming cost V 3 bases and J 1 base, with 12 bases left between them. The CDR3 DNA follows: TGTGCCTGGAGGGGGACATTGAATAACTATGGCTACACCTTC. Its translation is CAWRGTLNNYGYTF.

J is TRBJ1-2 and V is TRBV19; TRBD1 agrees at 11 bases. The CDR3 is 15 amino acids. The ends lost 9 bases at V and 1 base at J; junction bases unmatched: 7. Germline lookup yields CDR1 LNHDA and CDR2 SQIVND (reference sequence). CDR3 loop: CASRDRGNRNYGYTF. In nucleotides, the CDR3 is TGTGCCAGCCGGGACAGGGGGAACCGTAACTATGGCTACACCTTC. The whole variable domain, filled in from reference TRBV19 and TRBJ1-2, reads DGGITQSPKYLFRKEGQNVTLSCEQNLNHDAMYWYRQDPGQGLRLIYYSQIVNDFQKGDIAEGYSVSREKKESFPLTVTSAQKNPTAFYLCASRDRGNRNYGYTFGSGTRLTVV.